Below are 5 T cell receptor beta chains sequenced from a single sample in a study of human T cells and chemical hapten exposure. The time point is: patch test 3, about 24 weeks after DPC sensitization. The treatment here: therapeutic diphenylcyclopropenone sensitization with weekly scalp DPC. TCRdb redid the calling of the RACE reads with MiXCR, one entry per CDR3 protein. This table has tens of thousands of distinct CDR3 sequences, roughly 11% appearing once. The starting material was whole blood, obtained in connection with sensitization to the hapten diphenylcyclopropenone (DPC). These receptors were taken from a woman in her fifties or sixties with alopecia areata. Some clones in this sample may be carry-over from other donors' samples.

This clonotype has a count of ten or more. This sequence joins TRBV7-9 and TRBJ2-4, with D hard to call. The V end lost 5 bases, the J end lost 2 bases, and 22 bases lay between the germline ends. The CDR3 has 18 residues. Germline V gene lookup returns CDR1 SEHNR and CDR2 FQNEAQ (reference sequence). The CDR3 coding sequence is TGTGCCAGCAGCCCACCGGACGTCCTACATCGCCCCAAAAACATTCAGTACTTC. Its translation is CASSPPDVLHRPKNIQYF.

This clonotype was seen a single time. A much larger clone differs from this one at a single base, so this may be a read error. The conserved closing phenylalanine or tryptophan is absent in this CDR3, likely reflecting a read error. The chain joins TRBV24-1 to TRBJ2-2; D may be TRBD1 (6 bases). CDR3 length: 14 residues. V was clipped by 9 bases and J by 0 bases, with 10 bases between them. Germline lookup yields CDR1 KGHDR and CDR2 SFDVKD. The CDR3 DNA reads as TGTGCCACCGGGACAACTTCGAACACCGGGGAGCTGTTTATT. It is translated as CATGTTSNTGELFI.

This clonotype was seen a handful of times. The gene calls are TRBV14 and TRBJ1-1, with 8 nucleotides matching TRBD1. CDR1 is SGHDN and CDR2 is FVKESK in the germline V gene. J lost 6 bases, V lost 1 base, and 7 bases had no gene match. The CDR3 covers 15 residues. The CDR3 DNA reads TGTGCCAGCAGCCAAGCCGGGACAGGCGCCTCTGAAGCTTTCTTT. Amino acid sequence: CASSQAGTGASEAFF.

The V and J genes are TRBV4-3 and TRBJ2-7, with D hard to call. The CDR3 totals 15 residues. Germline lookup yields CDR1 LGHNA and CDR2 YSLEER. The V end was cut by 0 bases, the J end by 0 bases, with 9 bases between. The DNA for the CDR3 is TGCGCCAGCAGCCAAGATCCCCTCAACTCCTACGAGCAGTACTTC. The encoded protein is CASSQDPLNSYEQYF.

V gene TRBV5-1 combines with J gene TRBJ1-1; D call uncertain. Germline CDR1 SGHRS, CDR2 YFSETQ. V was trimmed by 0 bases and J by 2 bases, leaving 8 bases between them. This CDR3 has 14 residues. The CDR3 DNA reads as TGCGCCAGCAGCTTGGGGAAGAGTAACACTGAAGCTTTCTTT. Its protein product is CASSLGKSNTEAFF. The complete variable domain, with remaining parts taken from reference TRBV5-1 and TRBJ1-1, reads KAGVTQTPRYLIKTRGQQVTLSCSPISGHRSVSWYQQTPGQGLQFLFEYFSETQRNKGNFPGRFSGRQFSNSRSEMNVSTLELGDSALYLCASSLGKSNTEAFFGQGTRLTVV.